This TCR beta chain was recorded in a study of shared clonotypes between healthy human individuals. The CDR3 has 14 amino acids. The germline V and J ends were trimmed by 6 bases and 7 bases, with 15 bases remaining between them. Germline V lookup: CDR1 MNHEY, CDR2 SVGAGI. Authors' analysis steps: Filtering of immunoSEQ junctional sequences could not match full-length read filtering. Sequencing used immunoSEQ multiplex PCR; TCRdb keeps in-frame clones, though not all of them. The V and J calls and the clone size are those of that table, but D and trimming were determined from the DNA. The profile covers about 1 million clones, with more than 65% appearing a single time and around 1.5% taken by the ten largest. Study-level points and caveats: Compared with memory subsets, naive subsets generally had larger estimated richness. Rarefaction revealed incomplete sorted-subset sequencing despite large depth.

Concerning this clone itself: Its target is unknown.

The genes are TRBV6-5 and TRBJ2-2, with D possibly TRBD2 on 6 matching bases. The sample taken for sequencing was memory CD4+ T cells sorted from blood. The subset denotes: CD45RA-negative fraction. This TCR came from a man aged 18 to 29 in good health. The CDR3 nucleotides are TGTGCCAGCAGACGGGACTTTCAGGGCGGGGAGCTGTTTTTT. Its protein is CASRRDFQGGELFF.